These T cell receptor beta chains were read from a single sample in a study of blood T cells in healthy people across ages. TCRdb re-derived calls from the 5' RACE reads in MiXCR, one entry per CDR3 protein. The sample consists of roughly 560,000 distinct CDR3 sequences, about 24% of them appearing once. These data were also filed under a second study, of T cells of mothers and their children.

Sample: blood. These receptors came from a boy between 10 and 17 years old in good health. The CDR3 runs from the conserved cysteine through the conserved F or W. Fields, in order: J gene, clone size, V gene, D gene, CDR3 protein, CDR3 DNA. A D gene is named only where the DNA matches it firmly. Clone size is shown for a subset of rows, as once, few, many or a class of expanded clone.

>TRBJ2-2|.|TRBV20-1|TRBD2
CSARDSGRANTGELFF
TGCAGTGCTAGAGATAGCGGGAGAGCGAACACCGGGGAGCTGTTTTTT
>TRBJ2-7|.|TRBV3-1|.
CASSQSGAGSSYEQYF
TGTGCCAGCAGCCAATCCGGGGCGGGTTCCTCCTACGAGCAGTACTTC
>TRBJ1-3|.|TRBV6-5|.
CASSLSQGNTIYF
TGTGCCAGCAGCCTCTCACAGGGAAACACCATATATTTT
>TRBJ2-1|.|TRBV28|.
CASSSLTYTTHNEQFF
TGTGCCAGCAGTTCCCTGACTTATACCACCCACAATGAGCAGTTCTTC
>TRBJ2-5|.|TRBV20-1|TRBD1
CSARGTGQETQYF
TGCAGTGCTAGAGGGACAGGACAAGAGACCCAGTACTTC
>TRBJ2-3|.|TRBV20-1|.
CSARGRAGPGTQYF
TGCAGTGCTAGAGGACGGGCGGGCCCCGGGACGCAGTATTTT
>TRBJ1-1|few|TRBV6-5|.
CASREGGRNTEAFF
TGTGCCAGCAGGGAGGGAGGCCGGAACACTGAAGCTTTCTTT
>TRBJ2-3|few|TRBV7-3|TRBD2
CASSLIPSAGQDTQYF
TGTGCCAGCAGCTTAATTCCCTCAGCGGGGCAAGATACGCAGTATTTT
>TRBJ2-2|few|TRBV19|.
CASSTTGTLNTGELFF
TGTGCCAGTAGCACGACCGGGACATTGAACACCGGGGAGCTGTTTTTT
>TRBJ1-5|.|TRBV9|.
CASSGEGGFNQPQHF
TGTGCCAGCAGCGGCGAAGGAGGGTTTAATCAGCCCCAGCATTTT
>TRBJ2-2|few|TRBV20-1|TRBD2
CSAPLAGLNTGELFF
TGCAGTGCCCCCTTAGCGGGGCTGAACACCGGGGAGCTGTTTTTT
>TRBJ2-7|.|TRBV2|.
CASSVGYQYEQYF
TGTGCCAGCAGTGTAGGCTACCAGTACGAGCAGTACTTC
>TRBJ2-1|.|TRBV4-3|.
CASSPSASYNEQFF
TGCGCCAGCAGCCCCAGTGCATCCTACAATGAGCAGTTCTTC
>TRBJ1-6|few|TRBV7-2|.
CASSSYMGNSPLHF
TGTGCCAGCAGCTCCTACATGGGCAATTCACCCCTCCACTTT
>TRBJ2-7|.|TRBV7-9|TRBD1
CASSPGTGNLYEQYF
TGTGCCAGCAGCCCTGGGACAGGGAATCTTTACGAGCAGTACTTC
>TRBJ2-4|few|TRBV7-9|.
CASSLSGYGAKNIQYF
TGTGCCAGCAGTTTATCCGGGTACGGGGCCAAAAACATTCAGTACTTC
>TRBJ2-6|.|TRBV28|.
CASSRDGYSGANVLTF
TGTGCCAGCAGCCGCGACGGTTACTCTGGGGCTAACGTCCTGACTTTC
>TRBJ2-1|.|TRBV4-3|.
CASSPSRSRSYNEQFF
TGCGCCAGCAGCCCCAGCCGAAGCAGGTCCTACAATGAGCAGTTCTTC
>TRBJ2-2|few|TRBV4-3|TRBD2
CASSQDLTGGYTGELFF
TGCGCCAGCAGCCAAGATTTAACGGGGGGGTACACCGGGGAGCTGTTTTTT
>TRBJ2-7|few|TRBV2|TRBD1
CASSEYATGIYEQYF
TGTGCCAGCAGTGAATATGCGACAGGGATCTACGAGCAGTACTTC
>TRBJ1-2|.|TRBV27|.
CASGLRDPREDNYGYTF
TGTGCCAGCGGATTACGGGACCCAAGGGAAGATAACTATGGCTACACCTTC
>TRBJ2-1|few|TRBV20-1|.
CSASSTLGENEQFF
TGCAGTGCTAGTTCGACCCTGGGTGAGAATGAGCAGTTCTTC
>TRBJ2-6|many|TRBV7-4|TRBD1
CASSRDRDPSGANVLTF
TGTGCCAGCAGCAGGGACAGAGATCCCTCTGGGGCCAACGTCCTGACTTTC
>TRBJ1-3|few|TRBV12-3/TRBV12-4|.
CASSFLAYGNTIYF
TGTGCCAGCAGTTTTCTGGCGTACGGAAACACCATATATTTT
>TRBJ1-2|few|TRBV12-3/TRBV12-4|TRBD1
CASSILETGANYGYTF
TGTGCCAGCAGCATCCTTGAGACAGGGGCGAACTATGGCTACACCTTC
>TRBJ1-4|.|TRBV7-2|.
CASSLQTTVNEKLFF
TGTGCCAGCAGCTTACAGACGACAGTTAATGAAAAACTGTTTTTT
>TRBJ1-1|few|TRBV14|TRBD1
CASSQDGHRGTEAFF
TGTGCCAGCAGCCAAGACGGGCACAGGGGCACTGAAGCTTTCTTT
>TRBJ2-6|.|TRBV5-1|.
CASSLATSGRVDGANVLTF
TGCGCCAGCAGCTTGGCCACCTCAGGCAGGGTGGATGGGGCCAACGTCCTGACTTTC
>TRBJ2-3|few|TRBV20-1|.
CSAREQRVGTGPDTQYF
TGCAGTGCTAGAGAGCAACGGGTTGGAACAGGGCCAGATACGCAGTATTTT
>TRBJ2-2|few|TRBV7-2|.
CASSLATAYSRTGELFF
TGTGCCAGCAGCTTAGCCACAGCGTACTCACGGACCGGGGAGCTGTTTTTT
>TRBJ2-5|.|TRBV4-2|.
CASSPLMGQGPLQETQYF
TGTGCCAGCAGCCCACTGATGGGGCAAGGCCCTTTACAAGAGACCCAGTACTTC
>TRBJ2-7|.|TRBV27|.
CASSPPQDPYEQYF
TGTGCCAGCAGCCCTCCCCAGGACCCCTACGAGCAGTACTTC
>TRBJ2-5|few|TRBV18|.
CASSPSPQETQYF
TGTGCCAGCTCCCCCAGCCCCCAAGAGACCCAGTACTTC
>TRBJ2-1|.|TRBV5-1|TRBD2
CASSLGTSANEQFF
TGCGCCAGCAGCTTGGGGACTAGCGCCAATGAGCAGTTCTTC
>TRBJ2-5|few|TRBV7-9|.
CASSPQTGGEQYF
TGTGCCAGCAGCCCACAGACAGGCGGGGAGCAGTACTTC
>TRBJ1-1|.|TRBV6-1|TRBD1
CAIQRTGGTRNTEAFF
TGTGCCATCCAGAGGACAGGGGGGACTCGGAACACTGAAGCTTTCTTT
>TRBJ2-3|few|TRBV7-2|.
CASSLRGATSDTQYF
TGTGCCAGCAGCTTAAGGGGGGCCACCAGTGATACGCAGTATTTT
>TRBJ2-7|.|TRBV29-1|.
CSVEDSLVPNEQYF
TGCAGCGTTGAAGACTCACTAGTCCCCAACGAGCAGTACTTC
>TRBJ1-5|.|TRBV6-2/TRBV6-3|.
CASSYSEIGGSGNQPQHF
TGTGCCAGCAGTTACTCGGAGATTGGAGGGTCGGGCAATCAGCCCCAGCATTTT
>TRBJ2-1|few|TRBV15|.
CATRPTVENEQFF
TGTGCCACCAGACCGACGGTAGAGAATGAGCAGTTCTTC